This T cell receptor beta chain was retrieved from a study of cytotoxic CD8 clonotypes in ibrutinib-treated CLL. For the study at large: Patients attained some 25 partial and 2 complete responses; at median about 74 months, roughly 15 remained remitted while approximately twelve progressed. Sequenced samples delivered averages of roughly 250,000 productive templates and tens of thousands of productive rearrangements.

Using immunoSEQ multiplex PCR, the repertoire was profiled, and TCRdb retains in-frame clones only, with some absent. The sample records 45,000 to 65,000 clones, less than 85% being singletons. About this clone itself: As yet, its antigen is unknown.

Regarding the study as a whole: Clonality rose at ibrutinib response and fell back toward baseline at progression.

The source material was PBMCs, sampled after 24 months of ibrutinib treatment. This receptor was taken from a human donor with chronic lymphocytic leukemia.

In nucleotides, the CDR3 is TGCGCCAGCAGTGAGTCGTCGGGAGGGAACAATGAGCAGTTCTTC. Protein sequence: CASSESSGGNNEQFF. This chain joins TRBV10-1 and TRBJ2-1; 8 positions agree with TRBD2. V lost 0 bases, J lost 5 bases, and 3 bases stayed unmatched. The CDR3 length is 15 residues. Germline V CDR1 and CDR2: WNHNN, SYGVQD (reference sequence).